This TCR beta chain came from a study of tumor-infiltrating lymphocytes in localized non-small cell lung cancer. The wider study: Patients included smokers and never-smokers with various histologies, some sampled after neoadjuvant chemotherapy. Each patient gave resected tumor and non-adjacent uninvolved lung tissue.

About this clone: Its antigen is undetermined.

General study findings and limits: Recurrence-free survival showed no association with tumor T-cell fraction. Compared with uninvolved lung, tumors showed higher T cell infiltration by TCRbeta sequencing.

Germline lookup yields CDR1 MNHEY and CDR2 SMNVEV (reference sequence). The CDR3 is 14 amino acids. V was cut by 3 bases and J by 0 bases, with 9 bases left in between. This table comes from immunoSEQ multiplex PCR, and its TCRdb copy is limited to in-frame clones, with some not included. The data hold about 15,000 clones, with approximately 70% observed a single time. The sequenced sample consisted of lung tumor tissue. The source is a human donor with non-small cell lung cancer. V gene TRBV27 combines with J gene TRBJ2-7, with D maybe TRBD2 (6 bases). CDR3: CASSLGGFSYEQYF. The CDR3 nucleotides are TGTGCCAGCAGTTTGGGAGGATTCTCCTACGAGCAGTACTTC.